Detailed here is one TCR beta chain. The antigen this receptor binds is unknown. No much larger clone exists at a distance of one base, and base qualities are not known. The library was prepared using the immunoSEQ multiplex PCR assay. In the paper's pipeline: A statistical classification framework was built for diagnosing cytomegalovirus status from the catalog of TCR beta chain sequences. TCRdb obtained this table from immuneACCESS and retained in-frame rearrangements with V and J assigned. These tables miss some clones; where compared with another copy, unresolved V genes account for less than half of the shortfall, and the remainder is unexplained. V, J and clone size derive from that table, while D and trimming were established from the DNA sequence. The sample table lists under 150,000 clones, about 88% of them with a count of one. Around 10% of the sample lies in the top ten. V is clipped by 4 bases and J by 9 bases, and the sequence between their germline boundaries is 16 bases long. Including cysteine and phenylalanine, the CDR3 has 13 amino acids. Left in the record is the CDR3 DNA by itself, 39 bases read in frame from the first base. The germline V gene yields MRHNA for CDR1 and SNTAGT for CDR2.

The donors were included in the validation cohort of 130 or so subjects, a group kept apart from the roughly 700-subject first cohort. The data were taken from a study of cytomegalovirus exposure and HLA in healthy donors (dated by TCRdb to the late 2010s). Regarding the complete study: A later analysis indicated that the 100 to 150 validation repertoires were generated on the platform also employed for the roughly 730 repertoires of the first cohort. The study was designed to test whether signatures of past pathogen exposure could be identified by cataloging public T cell receptors. Along with the approximately 700-subject first cohort, a separate validation cohort of 120 different subjects was used. To predict cytomegalovirus infection status, the study brought together high-throughput TCR immunosequencing, statistical association of individual TCRs with disease status, and machine learning.

Overall study results and their limits: All 120 or so repertoires were used to score co-occurrence in the validation cohort in a later analysis, because that analysis had no HLA typing for the cohort. The classifier was reported to diagnose cytomegalovirus status with high specificity and sensitivity in both the original cohort and the validation cohort. Across donors, most TCR sequences were observed very rarely, whereas some public TCRs were present in many individuals. In a later analysis, TCRs clustered in the first cohort were found to also tend to co-occur in the 120 validation repertoires, with 90% to 95% of cluster scores above 0. A few of the identified cytomegalovirus-associated TCR beta chains were confirmed in vitro to be specific for cytomegalovirus antigens. A total of about 180 TCR beta chains were listed by the study as associated with cytomegalovirus. It was suggested by the authors that the approach could potentially be generalized to other disease states and immunological phenotypes.

The TCR sequence derives from a man aged 18-30 years in good health and CMV-seropositive. The sequenced material came from PBMCs. The V and J segments used are TRBV6-4 and TRBJ2-7; the best D guess is TRBD2, with 6 bases matching. CDR3 sequence: CASSASGSSRQYF. The sequenced DNA: TGTGCCAGCAGTGCGTCCGGGAGTAGCAGGCAGTACTTC.